This paragraph reports one T cell receptor (beta chain). The method was immunoSEQ multiplex PCR; TCRdb's version includes in-frame clones alone and lacks a portion of them. The table shows some 300,000 clones, with roughly 86% occurring only once. The V end was cut by 4 bases, the J end by 3 bases, with 16 bases between. Germline V gene data show CDR1 as SGHRS and CDR2 as YFSETQ. This CDR3 region has 16 residues. This entry belongs to a study of blood T cell repertoires in COVID-19. Sequencing input: PBMCs or T cells enriched from blood (not recorded which). The source is a woman in her 30s who had recovered from COVID-19. The genes are TRBV5-1 and TRBJ2-2, with D perhaps matching TRBD2 (6 bases). This chain's CDR3 is CASSPGTARDTGELFF. In nucleotides, the CDR3 is TGCGCCAGCAGCCCAGGGACTGCCCGTGACACCGGGGAGCTGTTTTTT.